These 8 T cell receptor beta chains came from one sample sequenced in a study of blood T cells in healthy people across ages. Next came a second PCR, run for about 6 to 11 cycles, which used a sample-barcoded 5' primer along with a J-beta primer mix. One entry per CDR3 protein results from TCRdb running MiXCR on the 5' RACE reads. The data hold approximately 730,000 distinct CDR3 sequences, with around 46% observed a single time. The material sequenced was blood. These receptors were obtained from a woman in her sixties or seventies in good health.

The J gene is TRBJ1-5, the V gene TRBV6-2 or TRBV6-3; TRBD1 agrees at 7 bases. This CDR3 has 13 residues. Germline V gives CDR1 MNHEY, CDR2 SVGEGT. The J segment lost 4 bases and the V segment lost 6 bases, leaving 3 bases of the junction unmatched. Here the CDR3 reads CASRMTGNQPQHF. DNA of the CDR3: TGTGCCAGCAGGATGACAGGGAATCAGCCCCAGCATTTT.

This clonotype appeared a few times. The chain joins TRBV28 to TRBJ2-7, with D tentatively TRBD1 (5 bases). CDR3 length: 12 residues. With 11 bases removed from V and 2 bases from J, the gap between germline ends came to 13 bases. Germline-derived CDR1 and CDR2 are MDHEN and SYDVKM. CDR3 protein: CASVGPTYEQYF. The DNA of the CDR3 is TGTGCCTCCGTGGGGCCCACCTACGAGCAGTACTTC.

This clonotype showed up just a few times. The chain recombines TRBV7-3 with TRBJ2-4; 8 bases align to TRBD1. The V and J ends lost 1 base and 9 bases, in that order; junction bases with no gene match: 2. The CDR3 totals 13 residues. From germline, CDR1 is SGHTA and CDR2 FQGTGA. CDR3 nucleotides: TGTGCCAGCAGCTTAAATACAGGGGGCATTCAGTACTTC. Encoded protein: CASSLNTGGIQYF.

The rearrangement joins TRBV4-3 to TRBJ2-3, with unresolved D. Trimming left V 4 bases short and J 6 bases short, with 17 bases between. The CDR3 loop spans 15 amino acids. The V gene's germline CDR1 is LGHNA and CDR2 YSLEER. CDR3 nucleotide sequence: TGCGCCAGCAGCCCCCTCGAGGCCGAGTCTGATACGCAGTATTTT. It specifies CASSPLEAESDTQYF.

The rearrangement joins TRBV6-5 to TRBJ1-1, with TRBD1 matching 7 bases. With V trimmed by 2 bases and J by 11 bases, 11 bases remained unmatched. The CDR3 is 14 amino acids. Germline CDR1 and CDR2: MNHEY and SVGAGI. The CDR3: CASSYRQGTEDAFF. The DNA of the CDR3 is TGTGCCAGCAGTTACAGACAGGGCACGGAAGATGCTTTCTTT.

V and J are TRBV10-3 and TRBJ1-2; tentative D call: TRBD1 (6 bases). Trimming left V 5 bases short and J 2 bases short, with 12 bases between. The CDR3 has 14 residues. Germline V gives CDR1 ENHRY, CDR2 SYGVKD. DNA for the CDR3: TGTGCCATCAGTCCCCGGGACATCAACTATGGCTACACCTTC. It yields the protein CAISPRDINYGYTF.

The J gene is TRBJ2-7, the V gene TRBV14; possible D gene TRBD2, 6 bases. Per the germline V gene, CDR1 is SGHDN and CDR2 is FVKESK. The V and J ends lost 5 bases and 7 bases respectively, with 15 bases between them. The length of the CDR3 is 13 residues. The CDR3 loop reads CASSGTPLGEQYF. DNA for the CDR3: TGTGCCAGCAGCGGGACTCCGCTCGGGGAGCAGTACTTC. Full variable domain (remainder filled in from reference TRBV14 and TRBJ2-7): EAGVTQFPSHSVIEKGQTVTLRCDPISGHDNLYWYRRVMGKEIKFLLHFVKESKQDESGMPNNRFLAERTGGTYSTLKVQPAELEDSGVYFCASSGTPLGEQYFGPGTRLTVT.

This chain links TRBV3-1 with TRBJ2-5; TRBD2 aligns across 8 bases. Germline V gene sequence: CDR1 LGHDT, CDR2 YNNKEL (reference sequence). V gave up 2 bases and J gave up 5 bases; unmatched junction bases: 10. CDR3 size: 16 residues. The CDR3: CASSQTGTRVRETQYF. The CDR3 DNA sequence: TGTGCCAGCAGCCAAACCGGGACTAGGGTACGGGAGACCCAGTACTTC.